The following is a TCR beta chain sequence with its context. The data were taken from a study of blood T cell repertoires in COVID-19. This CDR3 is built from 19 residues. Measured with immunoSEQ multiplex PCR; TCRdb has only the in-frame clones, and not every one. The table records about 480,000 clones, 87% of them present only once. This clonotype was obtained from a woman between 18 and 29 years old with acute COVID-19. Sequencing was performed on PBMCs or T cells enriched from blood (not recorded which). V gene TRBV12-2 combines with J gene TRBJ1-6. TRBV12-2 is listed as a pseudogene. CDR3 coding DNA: TGTGCAAGTCGCCCCCCGGGGAGGAAGGGTATCCCCTATAATTCACCCCTCCACTTT. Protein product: CASRPPGRKGIPYNSPLHF.